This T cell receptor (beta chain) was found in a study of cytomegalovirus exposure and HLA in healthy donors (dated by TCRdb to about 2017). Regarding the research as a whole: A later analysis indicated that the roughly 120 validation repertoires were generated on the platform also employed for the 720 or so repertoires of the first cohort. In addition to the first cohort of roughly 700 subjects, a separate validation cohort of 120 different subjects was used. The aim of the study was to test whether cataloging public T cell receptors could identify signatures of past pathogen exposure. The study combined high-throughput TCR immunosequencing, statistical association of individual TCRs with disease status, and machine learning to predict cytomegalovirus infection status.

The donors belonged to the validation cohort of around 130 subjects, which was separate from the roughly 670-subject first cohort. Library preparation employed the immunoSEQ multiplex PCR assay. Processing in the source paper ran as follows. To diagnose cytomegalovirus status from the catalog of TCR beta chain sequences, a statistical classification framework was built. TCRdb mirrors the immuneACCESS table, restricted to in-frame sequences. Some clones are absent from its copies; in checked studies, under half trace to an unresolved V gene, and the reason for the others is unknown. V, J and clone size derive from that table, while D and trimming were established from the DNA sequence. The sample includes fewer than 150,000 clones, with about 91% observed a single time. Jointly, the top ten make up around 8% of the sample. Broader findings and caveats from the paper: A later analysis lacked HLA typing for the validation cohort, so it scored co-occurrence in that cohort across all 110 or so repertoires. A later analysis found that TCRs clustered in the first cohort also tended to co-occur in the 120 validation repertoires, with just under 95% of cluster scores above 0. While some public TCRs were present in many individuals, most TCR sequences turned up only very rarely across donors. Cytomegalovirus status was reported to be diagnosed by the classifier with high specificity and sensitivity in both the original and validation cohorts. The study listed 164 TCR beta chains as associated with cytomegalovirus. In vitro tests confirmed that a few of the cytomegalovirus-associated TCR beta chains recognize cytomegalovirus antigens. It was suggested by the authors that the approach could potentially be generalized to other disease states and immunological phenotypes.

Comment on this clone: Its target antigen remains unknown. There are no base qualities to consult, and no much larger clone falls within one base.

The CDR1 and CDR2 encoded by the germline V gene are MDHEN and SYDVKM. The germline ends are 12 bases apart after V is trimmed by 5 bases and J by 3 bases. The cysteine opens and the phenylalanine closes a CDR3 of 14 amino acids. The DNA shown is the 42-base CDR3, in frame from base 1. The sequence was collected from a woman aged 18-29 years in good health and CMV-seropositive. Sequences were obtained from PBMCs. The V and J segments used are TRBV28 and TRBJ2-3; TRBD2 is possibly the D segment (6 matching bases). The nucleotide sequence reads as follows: TGTGCCAGCAGTCAGGGCGGGACGACAGATACGCAGTATTTT. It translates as CASSQGGTTDTQYF.